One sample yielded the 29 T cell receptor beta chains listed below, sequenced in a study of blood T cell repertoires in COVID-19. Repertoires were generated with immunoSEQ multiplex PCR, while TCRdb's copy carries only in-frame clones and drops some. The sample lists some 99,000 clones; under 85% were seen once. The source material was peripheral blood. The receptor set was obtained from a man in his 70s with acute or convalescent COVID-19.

This CDR3 is CASGAGTSGSGGEQYF. CDR3 DNA sequence: TGCGCCAGTGGGGCCGGGACTAGCGGGAGTGGGGGCGAGCAGTACTTC. This rearrangement joins TRBV5-1 to TRBJ2-7; 14 bases map to TRBD2. The length of the CDR3 is 16 residues. From germline, CDR1 is SGHRS and CDR2 YFSETQ. V lost 8 bases to trimming and J lost 6 bases; unmatched junction nucleotides: 13.

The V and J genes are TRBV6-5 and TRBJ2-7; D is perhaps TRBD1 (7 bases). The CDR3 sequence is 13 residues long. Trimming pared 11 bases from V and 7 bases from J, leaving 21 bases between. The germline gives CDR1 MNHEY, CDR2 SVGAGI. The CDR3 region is CAGEAGGRGEQYF. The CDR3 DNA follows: TGTGCCGGGGAGGCAGGGGGACGAGGGGAGCAGTACTTC.

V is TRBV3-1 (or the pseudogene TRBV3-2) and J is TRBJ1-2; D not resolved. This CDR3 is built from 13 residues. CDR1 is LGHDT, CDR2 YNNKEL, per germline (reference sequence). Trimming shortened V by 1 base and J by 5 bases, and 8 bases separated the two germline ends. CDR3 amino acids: CASSQARRYGYTF. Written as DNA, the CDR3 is TGTGCCAGCAGCCAAGCCCGGCGGTATGGCTACACCTTC.

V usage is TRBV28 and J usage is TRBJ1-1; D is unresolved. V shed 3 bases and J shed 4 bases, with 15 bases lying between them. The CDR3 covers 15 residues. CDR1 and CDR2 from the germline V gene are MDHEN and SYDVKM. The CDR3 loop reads CASSFGGGKGTEAFF. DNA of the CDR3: TGTGCCAGCAGTTTTGGTGGAGGGAAGGGCACTGAAGCTTTCTTT.

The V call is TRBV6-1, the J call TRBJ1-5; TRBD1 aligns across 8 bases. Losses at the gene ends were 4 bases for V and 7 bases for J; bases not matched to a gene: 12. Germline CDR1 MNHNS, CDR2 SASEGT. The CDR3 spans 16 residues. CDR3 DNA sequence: TGTGCCAGCAGTGTCAGGGGGCGAGGCCCTTACCAGCCCCAGCATTTT. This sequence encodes CASSVRGRGPYQPQHF.

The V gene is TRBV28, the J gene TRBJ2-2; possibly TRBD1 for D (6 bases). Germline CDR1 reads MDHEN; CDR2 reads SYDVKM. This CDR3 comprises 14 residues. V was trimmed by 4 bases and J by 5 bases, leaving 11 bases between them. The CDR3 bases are TGTGCCAGCAGTTCACCAGGGGATACCGGGGAGCTGTTTTTT. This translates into CASSSPGDTGELFF.

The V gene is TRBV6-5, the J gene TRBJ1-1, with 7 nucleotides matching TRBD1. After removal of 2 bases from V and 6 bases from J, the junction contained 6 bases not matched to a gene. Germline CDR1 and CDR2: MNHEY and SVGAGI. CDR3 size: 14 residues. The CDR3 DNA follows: TGTGCCAGCAGTTACCAGCAGGGGGTTTCTGAAGCTTTCTTT. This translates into CASSYQQGVSEAFF.

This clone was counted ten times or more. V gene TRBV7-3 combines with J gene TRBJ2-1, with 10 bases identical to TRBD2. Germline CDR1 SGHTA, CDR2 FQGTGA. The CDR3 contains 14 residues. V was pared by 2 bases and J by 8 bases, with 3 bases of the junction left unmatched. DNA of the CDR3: TGTGCCAGCAGCTTAGGGACTAGCGTCGATGAGCAGTTCTTC. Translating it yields CASSLGTSVDEQFF.

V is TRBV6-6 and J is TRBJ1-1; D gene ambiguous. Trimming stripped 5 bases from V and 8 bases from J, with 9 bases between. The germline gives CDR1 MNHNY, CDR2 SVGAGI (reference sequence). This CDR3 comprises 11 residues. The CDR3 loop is CASSPKAEAFF. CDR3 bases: TGTGCCAGCAGTCCCAAAGCAGAAGCTTTCTTT.

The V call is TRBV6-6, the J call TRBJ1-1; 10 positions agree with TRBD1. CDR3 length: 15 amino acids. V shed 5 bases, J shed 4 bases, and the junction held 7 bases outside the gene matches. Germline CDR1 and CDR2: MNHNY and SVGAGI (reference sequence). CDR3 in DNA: TGTGCCAGCAGTACCCGGGACAGGGGTATCACTGAAGCTTTCTTT. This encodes CASSTRDRGITEAFF.

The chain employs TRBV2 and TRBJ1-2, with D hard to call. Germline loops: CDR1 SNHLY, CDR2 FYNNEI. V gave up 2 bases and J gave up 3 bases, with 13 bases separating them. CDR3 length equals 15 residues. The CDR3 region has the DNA TGTGCCAGCAGTGAATCACCCCCCACGGACTATGGCTACACCTTC. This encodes CASSESPPTDYGYTF.

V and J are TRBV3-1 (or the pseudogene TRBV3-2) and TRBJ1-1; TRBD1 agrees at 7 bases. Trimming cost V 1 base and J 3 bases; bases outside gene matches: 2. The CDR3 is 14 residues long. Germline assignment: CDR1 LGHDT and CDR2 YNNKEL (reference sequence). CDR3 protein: CASSQGQGDTEAFF. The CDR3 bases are TGTGCCAGCAGCCAAGGACAGGGCGACACTGAAGCTTTCTTT.

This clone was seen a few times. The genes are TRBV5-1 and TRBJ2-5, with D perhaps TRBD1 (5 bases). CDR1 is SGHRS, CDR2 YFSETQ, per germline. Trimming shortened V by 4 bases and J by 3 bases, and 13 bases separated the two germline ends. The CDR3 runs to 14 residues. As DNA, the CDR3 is TGCGCCAGCAGCCTTAATGGGGCGAAAGAGACCCAGTACTTC. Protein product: CASSLNGAKETQYF.

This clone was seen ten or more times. CDR3: CASSRPGGNGNTIYF. In DNA form, the CDR3 reads TGCGCCAGCAGCCGCCCAGGGGGTAACGGAAACACCATATATTTT. The chain joins TRBV4-1 to TRBJ1-3; 7 positions agree with TRBD1. The V segment lost 4 bases and the J segment 4 bases; nucleotides outside the gene matches: 7. Germline V gives CDR1 MGHRA, CDR2 YSYEKL. This CDR3 comprises 15 residues.

CDR3 amino acids: CASSLGGAGGYNEQFF. CDR3 nucleotide sequence: TGTGCCAGCAGCTTGGGAGGAGCGGGAGGCTACAATGAGCAGTTCTTC. This chain connects TRBV5-4 to TRBJ2-1; 9 bases are a match to TRBD2. The germline V gene has CDR1 SGHNT and CDR2 YYREEE (reference sequence). The CDR3 is 16 residues long. The ends lost 0 bases at V and 3 bases at J; junction bases unmatched: 4.

The CDR3 loop reads CASSTPRVNTEAFF. CDR3 DNA sequence: TGTGCCAGCAGTACCCCCCGAGTGAACACTGAAGCTTTCTTT. This chain links TRBV6-5 with TRBJ1-1, with D unclear. With 5 bases removed from V and 0 bases from J, the gap between germline ends came to 10 bases. The CDR3 loop spans 14 amino acids. Germline values: CDR1 MNHEY, CDR2 SVGAGI.

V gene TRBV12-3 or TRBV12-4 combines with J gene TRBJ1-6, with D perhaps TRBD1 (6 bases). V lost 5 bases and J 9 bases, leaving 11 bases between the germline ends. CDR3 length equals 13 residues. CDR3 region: CASSPHRVSPLHF. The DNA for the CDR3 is TGTGCCAGCAGTCCCCACAGGGTTTCACCCCTCCACTTT.

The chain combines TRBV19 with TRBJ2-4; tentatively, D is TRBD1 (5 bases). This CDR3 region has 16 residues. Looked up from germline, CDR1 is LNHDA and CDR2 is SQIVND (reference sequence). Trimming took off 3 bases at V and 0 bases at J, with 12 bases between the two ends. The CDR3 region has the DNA TGTGCCAGTAGTATGCAGGGCACCCTAGCCAAAAACATTCAGTACTTC. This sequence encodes CASSMQGTLAKNIQYF.

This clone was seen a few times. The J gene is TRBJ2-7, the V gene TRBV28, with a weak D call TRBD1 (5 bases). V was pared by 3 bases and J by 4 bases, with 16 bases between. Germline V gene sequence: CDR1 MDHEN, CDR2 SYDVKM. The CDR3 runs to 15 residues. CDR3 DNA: TGTGCCAGCAGTTTGGGTGGGGCCCGTTCTTACGAGCAGTACTTC. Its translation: CASSLGGARSYEQYF. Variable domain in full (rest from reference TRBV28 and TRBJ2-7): DVKVTQSSRYLVKRTGEKVFLECVQDMDHENMFWYRQDPGLGLRLIYFSYDVKMKEKGDIPEGYSVSREKKERFSLILESASTNQTSMYLCASSLGGARSYEQYFGPGTRLTVT.

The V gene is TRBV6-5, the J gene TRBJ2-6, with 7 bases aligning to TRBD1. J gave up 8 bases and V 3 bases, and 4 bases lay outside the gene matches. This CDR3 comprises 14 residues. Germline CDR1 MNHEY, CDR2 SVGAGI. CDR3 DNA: TGTGCCAGCAGTTATCGGGACAGCTCCAACGTCCTGACTTTC. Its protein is CASSYRDSSNVLTF.

The CDR3 loop is CASSSHTSGRASEQYF. In DNA, the CDR3 is TGTGCCAGCAGTTCACATACTAGCGGGAGGGCCAGCGAGCAGTACTTC. The chain is built from TRBV6-5 and TRBJ2-7; 13 bases fit TRBD2. The CDR3 length is 16 residues. The junction had 9 bases not matched to a gene; V was cut back by 4 bases and J by 6 bases. Germline lookup yields CDR1 MNHEY and CDR2 SVGAGI.

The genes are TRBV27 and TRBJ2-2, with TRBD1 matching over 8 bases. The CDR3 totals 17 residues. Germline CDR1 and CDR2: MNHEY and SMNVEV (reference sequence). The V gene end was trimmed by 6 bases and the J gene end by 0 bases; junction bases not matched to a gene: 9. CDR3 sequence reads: CASRRDRKLANTGELFF. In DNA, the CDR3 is TGTGCCAGCAGGAGGGACAGGAAGCTCGCGAACACCGGGGAGCTGTTTTTT.

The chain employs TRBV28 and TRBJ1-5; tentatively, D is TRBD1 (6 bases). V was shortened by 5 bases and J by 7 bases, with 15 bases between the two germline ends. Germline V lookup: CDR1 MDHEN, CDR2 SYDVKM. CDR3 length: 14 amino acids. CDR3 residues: CASSPPWGRQPQHF. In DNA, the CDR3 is TGTGCCAGCAGTCCTCCGTGGGGGCGGCAGCCCCAGCATTTT.

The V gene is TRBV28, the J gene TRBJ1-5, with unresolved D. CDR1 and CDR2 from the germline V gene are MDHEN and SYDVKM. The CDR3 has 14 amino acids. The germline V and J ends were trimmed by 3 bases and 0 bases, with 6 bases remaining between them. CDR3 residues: CASSLSYSNQPQHF. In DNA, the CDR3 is TGTGCCAGCAGTTTGAGCTATAGCAATCAGCCCCAGCATTTT. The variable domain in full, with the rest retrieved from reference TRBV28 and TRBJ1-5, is DVKVTQSSRYLVKRTGEKVFLECVQDMDHENMFWYRQDPGLGLRLIYFSYDVKMKEKGDIPEGYSVSREKKERFSLILESASTNQTSMYLCASSLSYSNQPQHFGDGTRLSIL.

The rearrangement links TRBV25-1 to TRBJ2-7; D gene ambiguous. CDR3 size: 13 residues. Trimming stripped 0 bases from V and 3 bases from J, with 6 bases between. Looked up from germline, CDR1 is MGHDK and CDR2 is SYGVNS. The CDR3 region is CASSEYPNYEQYF. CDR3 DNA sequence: TGTGCCAGCAGTGAATATCCCAACTACGAGCAGTACTTC.

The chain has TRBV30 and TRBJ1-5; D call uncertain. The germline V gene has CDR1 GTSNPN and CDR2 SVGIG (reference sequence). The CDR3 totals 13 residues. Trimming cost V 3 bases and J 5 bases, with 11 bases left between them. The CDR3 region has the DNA TGTGCCTGGAGGGCAGATCAATATCAGCCCCAGCATTTT. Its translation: CAWRADQYQPQHF.

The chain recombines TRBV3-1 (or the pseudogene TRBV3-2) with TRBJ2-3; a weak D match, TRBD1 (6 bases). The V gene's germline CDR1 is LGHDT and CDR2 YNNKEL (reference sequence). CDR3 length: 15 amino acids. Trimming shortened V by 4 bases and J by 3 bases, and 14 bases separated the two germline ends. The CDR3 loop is CASSPTLGGTDTQYF. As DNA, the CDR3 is TGTGCCAGCAGCCCCACCTTAGGGGGTACAGATACGCAGTATTTT.

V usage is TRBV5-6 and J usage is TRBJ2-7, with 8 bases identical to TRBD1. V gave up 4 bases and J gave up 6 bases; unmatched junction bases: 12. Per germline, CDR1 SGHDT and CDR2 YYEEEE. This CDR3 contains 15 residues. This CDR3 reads CASSPTWAGGAEQYF. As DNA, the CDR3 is TGTGCCAGCAGCCCTACATGGGCAGGGGGCGCCGAGCAGTACTTC.

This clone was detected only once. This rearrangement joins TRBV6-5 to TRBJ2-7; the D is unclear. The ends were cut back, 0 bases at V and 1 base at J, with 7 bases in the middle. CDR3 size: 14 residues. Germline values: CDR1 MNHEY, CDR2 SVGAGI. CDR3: CASSYSGGSYEQYF. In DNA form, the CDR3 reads TGTGCCAGCAGTTACTCAGGCGGTTCCTACGAGCAGTACTTC.